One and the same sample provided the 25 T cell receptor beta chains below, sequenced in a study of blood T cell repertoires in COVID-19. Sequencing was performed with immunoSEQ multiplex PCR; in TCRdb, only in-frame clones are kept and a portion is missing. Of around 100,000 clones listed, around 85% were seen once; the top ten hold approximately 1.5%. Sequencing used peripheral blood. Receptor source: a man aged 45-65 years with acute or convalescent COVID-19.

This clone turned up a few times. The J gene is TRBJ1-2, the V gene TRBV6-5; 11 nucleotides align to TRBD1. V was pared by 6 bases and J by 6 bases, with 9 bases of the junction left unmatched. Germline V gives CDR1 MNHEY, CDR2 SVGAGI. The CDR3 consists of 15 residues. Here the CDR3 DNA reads TGTGCCAGCAGCAGGACAGGGGGCGGTCGGGATGGCTACACCTTC. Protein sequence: CASSRTGGGRDGYTF.

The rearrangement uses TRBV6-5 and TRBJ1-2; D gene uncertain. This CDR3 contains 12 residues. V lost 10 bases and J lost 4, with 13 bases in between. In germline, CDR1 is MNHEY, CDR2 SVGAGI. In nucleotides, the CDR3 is TGTGCCACCTCCCTCGGAGCCTATGGCTACACCTTC. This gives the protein CATSLGAYGYTF.

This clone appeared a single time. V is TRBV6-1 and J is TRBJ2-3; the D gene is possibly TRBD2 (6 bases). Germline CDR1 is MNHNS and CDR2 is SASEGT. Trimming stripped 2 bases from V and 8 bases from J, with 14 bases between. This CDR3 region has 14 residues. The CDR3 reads CASSERLGAGTQYF. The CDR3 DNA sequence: TGTGCCAGCAGTGAACGACTAGGAGCGGGTACGCAGTATTTT.

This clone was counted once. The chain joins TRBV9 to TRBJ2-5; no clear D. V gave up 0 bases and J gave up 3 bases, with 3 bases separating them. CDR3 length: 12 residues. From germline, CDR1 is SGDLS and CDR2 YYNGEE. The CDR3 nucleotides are TGTGCCAGCAGCGTAGCCGAAGAGACCCAGTACTTC. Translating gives CASSVAEETQYF.

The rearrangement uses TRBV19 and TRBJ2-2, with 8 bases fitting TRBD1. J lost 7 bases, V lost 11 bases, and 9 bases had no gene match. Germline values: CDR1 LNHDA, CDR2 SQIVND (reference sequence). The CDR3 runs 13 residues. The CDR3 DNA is TGTGCCTGCTACAGGGGGTCCGGCGGGGAGCTGTTTTTT. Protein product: CACYRGSGGELFF.

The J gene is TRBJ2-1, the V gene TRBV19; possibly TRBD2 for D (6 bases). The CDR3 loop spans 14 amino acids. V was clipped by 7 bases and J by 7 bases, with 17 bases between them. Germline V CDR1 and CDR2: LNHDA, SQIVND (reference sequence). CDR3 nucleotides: TGTGCCAGTACCAAAATCCTTGGGGGGAATGAGCAGTTCTTC. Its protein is CASTKILGGNEQFF.

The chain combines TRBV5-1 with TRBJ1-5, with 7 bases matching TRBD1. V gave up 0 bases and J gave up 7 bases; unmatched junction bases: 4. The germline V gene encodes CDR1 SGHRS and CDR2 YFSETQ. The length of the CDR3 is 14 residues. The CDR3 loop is CASSLDRGDQPQHF. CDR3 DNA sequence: TGCGCCAGCAGCTTGGACAGGGGTGACCAGCCCCAGCATTTT.

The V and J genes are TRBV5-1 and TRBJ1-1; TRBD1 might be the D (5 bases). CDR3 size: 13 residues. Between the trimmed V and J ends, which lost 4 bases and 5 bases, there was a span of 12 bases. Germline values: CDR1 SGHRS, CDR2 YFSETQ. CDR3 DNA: TGCGCCAGCAGCCCCCAGGGAGGGACTGAAGCTTTCTTT. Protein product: CASSPQGGTEAFF.

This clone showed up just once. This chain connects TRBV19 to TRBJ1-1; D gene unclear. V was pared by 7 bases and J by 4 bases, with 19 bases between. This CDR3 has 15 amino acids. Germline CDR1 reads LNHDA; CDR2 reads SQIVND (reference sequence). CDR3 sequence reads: CASTGWSTRGTEAFF. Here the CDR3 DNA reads TGTGCCAGTACCGGTTGGAGCACCCGCGGCACTGAAGCTTTCTTT.

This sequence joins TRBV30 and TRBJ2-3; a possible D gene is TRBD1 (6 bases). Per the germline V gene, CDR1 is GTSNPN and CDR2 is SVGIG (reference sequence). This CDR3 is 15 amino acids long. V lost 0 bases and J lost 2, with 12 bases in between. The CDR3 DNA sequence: TGTGCCTGGAGTGTCGGGCAGGGGTTCACAGATACGCAGTATTTT. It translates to CAWSVGQGFTDTQYF.

The CDR3 spells CASGHRGLKSNYGYTF. The CDR3 bases are TGTGCCAGTGGCCACAGGGGCTTAAAGTCTAACTATGGCTACACCTTC. The genes are TRBV19 and TRBJ1-2, with 7 bases lining up with TRBD1. The CDR3 runs to 16 residues. Germline V lookup: CDR1 LNHDA, CDR2 SQIVND (reference sequence). V shed 8 bases, J shed 0 bases, and the junction held 12 bases outside the gene matches.

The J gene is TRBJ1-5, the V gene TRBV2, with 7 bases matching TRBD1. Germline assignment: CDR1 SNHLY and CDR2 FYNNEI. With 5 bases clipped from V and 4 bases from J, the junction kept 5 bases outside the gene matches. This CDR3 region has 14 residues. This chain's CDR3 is CASSRDSTNQPQHF. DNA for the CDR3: TGTGCCAGCAGTAGGGACAGTACTAATCAGCCCCAGCATTTT. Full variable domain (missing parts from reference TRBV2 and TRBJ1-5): EPEVTQTPSHQVTQMGQEVILRCVPISNHLYFYWYRQILGQKVEFLVSFYNNEISEKSEIFDDQFSVERPDGSNFTLKIRSTKLEDSAMYFCASSRDSTNQPQHFGDGTRLSIL.

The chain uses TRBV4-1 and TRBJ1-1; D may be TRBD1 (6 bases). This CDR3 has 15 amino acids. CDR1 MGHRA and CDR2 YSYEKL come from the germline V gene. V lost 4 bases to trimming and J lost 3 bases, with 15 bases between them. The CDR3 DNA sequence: TGCGCCAGCAGCCGAGCACAGGGAATTGACACTGAAGCTTTCTTT. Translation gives CASSRAQGIDTEAFF.

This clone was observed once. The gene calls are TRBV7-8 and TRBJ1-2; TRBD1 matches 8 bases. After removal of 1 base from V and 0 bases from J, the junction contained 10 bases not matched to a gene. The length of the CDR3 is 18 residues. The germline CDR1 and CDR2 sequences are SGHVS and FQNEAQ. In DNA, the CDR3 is TGTGCCAGCAGCTTAGAAGCCTTGGGACAGGTAGCTAACTATGGCTACACCTTC. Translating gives CASSLEALGQVANYGYTF.

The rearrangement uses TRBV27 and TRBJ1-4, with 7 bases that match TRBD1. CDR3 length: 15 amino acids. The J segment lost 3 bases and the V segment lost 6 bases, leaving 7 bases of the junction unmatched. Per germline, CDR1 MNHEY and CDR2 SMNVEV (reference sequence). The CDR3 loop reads CASSSRGLPNEKLFF. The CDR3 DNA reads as TGTGCCAGCAGCTCAAGGGGGCTACCTAATGAAAAACTGTTTTTT.

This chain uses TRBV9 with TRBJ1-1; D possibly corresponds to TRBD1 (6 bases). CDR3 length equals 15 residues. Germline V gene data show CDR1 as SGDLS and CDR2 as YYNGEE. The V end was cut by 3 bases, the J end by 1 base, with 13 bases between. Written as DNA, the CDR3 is TGTGCCAGCAGCGATTTCAGGGGCCAGAACACTGAAGCTTTCTTT. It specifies CASSDFRGQNTEAFF.

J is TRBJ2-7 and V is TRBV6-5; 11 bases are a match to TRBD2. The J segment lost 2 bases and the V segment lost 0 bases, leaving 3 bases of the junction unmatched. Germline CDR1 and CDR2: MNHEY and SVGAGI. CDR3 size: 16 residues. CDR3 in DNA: TGTGCCAGCAGTTACTCGGCTAGCGGGGGGACCTACGAGCAGTACTTC. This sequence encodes CASSYSASGGTYEQYF.

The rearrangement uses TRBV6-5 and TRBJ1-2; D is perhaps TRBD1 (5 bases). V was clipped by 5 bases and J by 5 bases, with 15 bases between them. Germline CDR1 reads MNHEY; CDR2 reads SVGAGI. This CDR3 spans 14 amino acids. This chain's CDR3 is CASSRLTAPYGYTF. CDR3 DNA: TGTGCCAGCAGTCGTTTGACAGCACCATATGGCTACACCTTC.

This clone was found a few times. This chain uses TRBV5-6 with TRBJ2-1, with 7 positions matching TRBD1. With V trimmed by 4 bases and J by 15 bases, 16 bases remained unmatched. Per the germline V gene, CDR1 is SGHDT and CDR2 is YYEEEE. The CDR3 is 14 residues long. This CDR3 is CASSHWTGPKGRFF. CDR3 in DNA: TGTGCCAGCAGCCACTGGACAGGTCCTAAGGGTCGGTTCTTC.

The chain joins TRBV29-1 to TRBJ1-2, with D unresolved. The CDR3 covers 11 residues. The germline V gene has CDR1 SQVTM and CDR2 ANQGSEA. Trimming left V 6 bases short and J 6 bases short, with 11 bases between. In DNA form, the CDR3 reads TGCAGCGTGAGGGTTTTTGATGGCTACACCTTC. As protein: CSVRVFDGYTF.

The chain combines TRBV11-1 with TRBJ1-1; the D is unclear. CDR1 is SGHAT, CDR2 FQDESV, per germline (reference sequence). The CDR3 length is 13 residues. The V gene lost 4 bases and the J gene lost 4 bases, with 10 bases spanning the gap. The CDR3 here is CASSSHRTTEAFF. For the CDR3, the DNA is TGTGCCAGCAGCTCCCATAGAACCACTGAAGCTTTCTTT.

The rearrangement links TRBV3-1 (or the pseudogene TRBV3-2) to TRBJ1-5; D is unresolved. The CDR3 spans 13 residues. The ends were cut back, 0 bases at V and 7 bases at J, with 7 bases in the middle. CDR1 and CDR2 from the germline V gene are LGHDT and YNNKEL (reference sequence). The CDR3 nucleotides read TGTGCCAGCAGCCAAGAGACATACCAGCCCCAGCATTTT. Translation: CASSQETYQPQHF.

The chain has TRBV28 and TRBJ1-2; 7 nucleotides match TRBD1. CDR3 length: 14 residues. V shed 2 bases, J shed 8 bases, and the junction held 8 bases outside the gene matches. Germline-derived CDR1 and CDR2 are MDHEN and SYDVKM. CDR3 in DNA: TGTGCCAGCAGTTTAGCAGGGGGGTTAGTAGGCTACACCTTC. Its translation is CASSLAGGLVGYTF.

This chain's CDR3 is CASSARWTNEQFF. The CDR3 bases are TGTGCCAGTAGTGCCCGCTGGACTAATGAGCAGTTCTTC. The rearrangement uses TRBV19 and TRBJ2-1, with D perhaps TRBD2 (5 bases). Germline CDR1 LNHDA, CDR2 SQIVND (reference sequence). V was clipped by 5 bases and J by 7 bases, with 12 bases between them. The CDR3 covers 13 residues.

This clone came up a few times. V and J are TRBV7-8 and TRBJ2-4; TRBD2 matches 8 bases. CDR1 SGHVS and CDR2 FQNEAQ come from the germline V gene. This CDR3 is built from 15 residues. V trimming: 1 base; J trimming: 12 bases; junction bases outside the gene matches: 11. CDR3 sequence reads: CASSLVPKAGATQYF. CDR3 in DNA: TGTGCCAGCAGCTTAGTTCCGAAAGCGGGGGCCACTCAGTACTTC. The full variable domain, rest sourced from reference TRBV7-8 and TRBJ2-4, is GAGVSQSPRYKVAKRGQDVALRCDPISGHVSLFWYQQALGQGPEFLTYFQNEAQLDKSGLPSDRFFAERPEGSVSTLKIQRTQQEDSAVYLCASSLVPKAGATQYFGAGTRLSVL.